This TCR beta chain was profiled in a study of control samples from healthy donors and cancer patients. The CDR3 length is 15 residues. V was cut by 5 bases and J by 3 bases, with 16 bases left in between. Germline CDR1 is SGHNT and CDR2 is YYREEE (reference sequence). The repertoire was sequenced with immunoSEQ multiplex PCR; TCRdb's copy has only in-frame clones and lacks some. The sample has under 150,000 clones; roughly 91% are singletons. The sequenced sample consisted of PBMCs. The gene calls are TRBV5-4 and TRBJ2-3; D not certain. The sequence came from a man aged 45-65 years with head and neck cancer. The CDR3 protein is CASRSSATMTDTQYF. The CDR3 DNA reads as TGTGCCAGCAGATCCTCTGCGACGATGACAGATACGCAGTATTTT.